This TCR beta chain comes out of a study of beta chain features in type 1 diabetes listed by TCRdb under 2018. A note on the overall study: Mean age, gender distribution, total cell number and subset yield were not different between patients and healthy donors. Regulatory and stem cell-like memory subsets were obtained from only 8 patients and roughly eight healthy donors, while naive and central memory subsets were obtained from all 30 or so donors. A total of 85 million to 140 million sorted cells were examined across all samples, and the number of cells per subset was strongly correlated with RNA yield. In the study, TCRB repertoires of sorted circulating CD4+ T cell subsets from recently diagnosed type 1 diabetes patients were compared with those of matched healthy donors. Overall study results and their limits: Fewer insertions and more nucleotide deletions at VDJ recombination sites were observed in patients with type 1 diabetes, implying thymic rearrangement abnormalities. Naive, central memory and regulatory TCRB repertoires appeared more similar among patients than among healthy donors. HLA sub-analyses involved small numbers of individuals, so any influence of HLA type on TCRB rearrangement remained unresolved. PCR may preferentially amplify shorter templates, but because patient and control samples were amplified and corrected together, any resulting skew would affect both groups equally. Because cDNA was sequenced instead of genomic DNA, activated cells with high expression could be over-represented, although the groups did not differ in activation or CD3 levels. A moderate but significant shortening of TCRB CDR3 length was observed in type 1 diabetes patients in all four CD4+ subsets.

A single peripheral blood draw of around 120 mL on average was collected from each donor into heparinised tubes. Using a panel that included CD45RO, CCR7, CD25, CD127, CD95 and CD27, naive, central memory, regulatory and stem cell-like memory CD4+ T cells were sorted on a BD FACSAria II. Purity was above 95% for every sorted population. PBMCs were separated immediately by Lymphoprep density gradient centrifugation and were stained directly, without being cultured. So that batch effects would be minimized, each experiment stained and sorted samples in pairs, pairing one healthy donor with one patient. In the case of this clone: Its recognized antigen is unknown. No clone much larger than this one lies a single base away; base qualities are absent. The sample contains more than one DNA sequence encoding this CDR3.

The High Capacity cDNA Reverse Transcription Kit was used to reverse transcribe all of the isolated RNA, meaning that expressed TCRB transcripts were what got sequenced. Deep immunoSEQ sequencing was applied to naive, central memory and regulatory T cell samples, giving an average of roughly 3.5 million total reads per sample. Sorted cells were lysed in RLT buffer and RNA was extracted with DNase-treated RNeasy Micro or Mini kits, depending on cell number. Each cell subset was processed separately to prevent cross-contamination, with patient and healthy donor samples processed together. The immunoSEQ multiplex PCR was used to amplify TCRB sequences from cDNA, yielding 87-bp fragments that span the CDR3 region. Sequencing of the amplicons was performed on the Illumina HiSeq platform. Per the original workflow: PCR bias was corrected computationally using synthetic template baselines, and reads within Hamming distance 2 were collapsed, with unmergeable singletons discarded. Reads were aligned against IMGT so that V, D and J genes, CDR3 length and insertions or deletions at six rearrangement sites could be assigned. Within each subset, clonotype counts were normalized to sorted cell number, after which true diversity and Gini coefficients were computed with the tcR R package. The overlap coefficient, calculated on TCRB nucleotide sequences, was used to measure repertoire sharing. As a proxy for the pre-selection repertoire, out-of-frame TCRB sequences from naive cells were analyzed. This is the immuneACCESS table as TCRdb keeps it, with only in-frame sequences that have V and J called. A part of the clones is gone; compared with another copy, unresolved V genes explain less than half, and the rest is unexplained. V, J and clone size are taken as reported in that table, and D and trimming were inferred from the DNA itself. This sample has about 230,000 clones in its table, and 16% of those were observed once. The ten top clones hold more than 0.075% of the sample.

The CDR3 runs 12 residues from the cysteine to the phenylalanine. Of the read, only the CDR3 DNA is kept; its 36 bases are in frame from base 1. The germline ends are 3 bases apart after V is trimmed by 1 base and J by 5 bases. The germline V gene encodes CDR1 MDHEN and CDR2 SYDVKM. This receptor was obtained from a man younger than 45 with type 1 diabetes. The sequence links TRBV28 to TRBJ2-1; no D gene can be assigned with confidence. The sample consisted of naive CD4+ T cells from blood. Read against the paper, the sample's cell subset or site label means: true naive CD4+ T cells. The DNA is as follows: TGTGCCAGCAGTTTATTACACAATGAGCAGTTCTTC. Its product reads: CASSLLHNEQFF.